A few counts support the clone carrying this TCR beta chain. The data were obtained in a study of T-cell reconstitution after alpha-beta-depleted transplantation in children. Unique molecular identifiers were built into the TCRbeta library. TCRdb ran MiXCR on the PCR reads and lists one entry per CDR3 protein. The sample gives hundreds of thousands of distinct CDR3 sequences, 9.9% of which show up once; around a tenth is in the top ten. The germline CDR1 and CDR2 sequences are SGHRS and YFSETQ. V was cut by 7 bases and J by 7 bases, with 6 bases left in between. CDR3 length equals 10 residues. The input for sequencing was PBMCs from the stem cell graft donor, taken from the stem cell graft. This rearrangement joins TRBV5-1 to TRBJ2-1, with D possibly matching TRBD2 (5 bases). The clonotype comes from a human donor who donated a stem cell graft to a child with SCID. CDR3 nucleotide sequence: TGCGCCAGCGGAGGAAATGAGCAGTTCTTC. It specifies CASGGNEQFF.